These 3 T cell receptor beta chains originate from one sample sequenced in a study of tumor T cells in aggressive B-cell lymphoma. Sequenced by immunoSEQ multiplex PCR; TCRdb stores in-frame clones only, minus some. The table lists thousands of clones, about three quarters of them singletons. The sequenced sample consisted of tumor tissue. These receptors were collected from an adult with diffuse large B cell lymphoma.

The CDR3: CASSVEGGDSPLHF. The DNA for the CDR3 is TGTGCCAGCAGCGTAGAAGGGGGTGATTCACCCCTCCACTTT. This chain uses TRBV9 with TRBJ1-6; tentatively, D is TRBD1 (6 bases). The CDR3 is made up of 14 amino acids. V shed 0 bases and J shed 8 bases, with 9 bases lying between them. Germline values: CDR1 SGDLS, CDR2 YYNGEE.

This chain links TRBV7-9 with TRBJ1-5; 9 nucleotides align to TRBD1. The CDR3 has 15 amino acids. V shed 3 bases, J shed 5 bases, and the junction held 5 bases outside the gene matches. In germline, CDR1 is SEHNR, CDR2 FQNEAQ (reference sequence). The CDR3 reads CASSLDRGRDQPQHF. The CDR3 DNA reads TGTGCCAGCAGCTTGGACAGGGGTAGAGATCAGCCCCAGCATTTT.

Concerning this clone itself: An end of the junction does not agree with germline; a read error may underlie this. The same CDR3 arises from other DNA sequences in this sample as well. The gene calls are TRBV6-5 and TRBJ2-7; TRBD1 might be the D (5 bases). Looked up from germline, CDR1 is MNHEY and CDR2 is SVGAGI. The CDR3 extends over 15 amino acids. The CDR3 reads CASSYSTDRAYEQYF. For the CDR3, the DNA is TGTGCCAGCAGTTACTCGACCGACAGAGCCTACGAGCAGTACTTT.